This T cell receptor beta chain was retrieved from a study of shared clonotypes between healthy human individuals. Looking at the study overall: Researchers assigned three CD4 naive, three CD4 memory, two CD8 naive and one CD8 memory plate to each donor. Overall study findings and caveats: Among donors, clonotype sharing was expected to be affected by sequencing depth. When naive CD4 clonotypes were compared across a handful of donors, 5% to 5.5% were shared.

The table came from immunoSEQ multiplex PCR; TCRdb's copy has only in-frame clones and leaves some out. The sample includes 2 million to 2.5 million clones, approximately 90% of them seen just once. V lost 4 bases and J 6 bases, leaving 17 bases between the germline ends. Germline V lookup: CDR1 SGDLS, CDR2 YYNGEE. This CDR3 contains 15 residues. A note on this clone: Its matching antigen is unknown.

This sequence joins TRBV9 and TRBJ2-1; D is possibly TRBD2 (5 bases). This TCR derives from a man aged 18-30 years in good health. Some clones in this sample may be carry-over from other donors' samples. Sequencing was performed on naive CD4+ T cells from PBMCs. The subset: CD45RA+ positively selected. Here the CDR3 reads CASSPQVGGGNEQFF. In DNA form, the CDR3 reads TGTGCCAGCAGCCCCCAAGTCGGCGGAGGCAATGAGCAGTTCTTC.